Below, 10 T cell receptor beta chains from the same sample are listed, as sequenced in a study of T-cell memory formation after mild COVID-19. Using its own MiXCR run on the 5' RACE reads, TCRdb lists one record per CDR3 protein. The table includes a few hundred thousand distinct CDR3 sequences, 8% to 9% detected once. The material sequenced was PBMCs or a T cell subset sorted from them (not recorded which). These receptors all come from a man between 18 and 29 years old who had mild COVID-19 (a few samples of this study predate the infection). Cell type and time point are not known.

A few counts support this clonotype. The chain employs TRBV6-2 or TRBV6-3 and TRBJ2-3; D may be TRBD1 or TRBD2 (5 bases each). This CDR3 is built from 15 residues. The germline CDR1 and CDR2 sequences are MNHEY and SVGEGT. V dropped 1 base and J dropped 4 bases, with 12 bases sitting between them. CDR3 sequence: CASSYFQPGPDTQYF. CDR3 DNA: TGTGCCAGCAGTTACTTCCAGCCGGGGCCAGATACGCAGTATTTT.

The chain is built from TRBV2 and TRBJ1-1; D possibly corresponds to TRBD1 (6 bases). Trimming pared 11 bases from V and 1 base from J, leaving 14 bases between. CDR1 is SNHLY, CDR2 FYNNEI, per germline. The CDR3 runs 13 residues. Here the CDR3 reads CASGAQGNTEAFF. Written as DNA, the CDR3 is TGTGCCTCTGGTGCACAGGGGAACACTGAAGCTTTCTTT.

CDR3 sequence (DNA): TGCGCCAGCAGCCAAGATCCGGGGGCGGGTGAGCAGTTCTTC. This translates into CASSQDPGAGEQFF. The chain recombines TRBV4-1 with TRBJ2-1; D is perhaps TRBD1 or TRBD2 (6 bases each). In germline, CDR1 is MGHRA, CDR2 YSYEKL. This CDR3 region has 14 residues. With 0 bases removed from V and 9 bases from J, the gap between germline ends came to 12 bases.

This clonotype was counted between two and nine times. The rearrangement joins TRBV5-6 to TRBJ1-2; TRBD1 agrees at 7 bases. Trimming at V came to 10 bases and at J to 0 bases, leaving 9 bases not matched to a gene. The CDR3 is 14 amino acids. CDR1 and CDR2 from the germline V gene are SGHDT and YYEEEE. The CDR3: CAGARQGSNYGYTF. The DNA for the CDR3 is TGTGCCGGCGCCAGACAGGGCTCTAACTATGGCTACACCTTC.

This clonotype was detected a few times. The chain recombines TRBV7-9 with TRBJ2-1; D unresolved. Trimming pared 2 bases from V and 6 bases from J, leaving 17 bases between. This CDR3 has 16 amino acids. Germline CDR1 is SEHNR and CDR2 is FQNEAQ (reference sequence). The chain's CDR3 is CASSLFGGFGRNEQFF. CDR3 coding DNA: TGTGCCAGCAGCTTATTCGGTGGATTCGGCCGCAATGAGCAGTTCTTC.

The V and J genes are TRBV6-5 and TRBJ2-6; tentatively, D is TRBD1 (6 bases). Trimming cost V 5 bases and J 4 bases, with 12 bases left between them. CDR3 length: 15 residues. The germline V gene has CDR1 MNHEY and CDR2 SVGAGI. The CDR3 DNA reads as TGTGCCAGCAGTAGCAGGGGAACCGGGGCCAACGTCCTGACTTTC. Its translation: CASSSRGTGANVLTF.

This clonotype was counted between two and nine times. CDR3 nucleotide sequence: TGTGCCTGGAGTGTAGGGAGGGGATCGGATGGCTACACCTTC. Amino acids: CAWSVGRGSDGYTF. The V gene is TRBV30, the J gene TRBJ1-2; D perhaps matches TRBD1 (5 bases). This CDR3 contains 14 residues. Trimming took off 0 bases at V and 6 bases at J, with 14 bases between the two ends. Per germline, CDR1 GTSNPN and CDR2 SVGIG (reference sequence). The variable domain in full, with the rest retrieved from reference TRBV30 and TRBJ1-2, is SQTIHQWPATLVQPVGSPLSLECTVEGTSNPNLYWYRQAAGRGLQLLFYSVGIGQISSEVPQNLSASRPQDRQFILSSKKLLLSDSGFYLCAWSVGRGSDGYTFGSGTRLTVV.

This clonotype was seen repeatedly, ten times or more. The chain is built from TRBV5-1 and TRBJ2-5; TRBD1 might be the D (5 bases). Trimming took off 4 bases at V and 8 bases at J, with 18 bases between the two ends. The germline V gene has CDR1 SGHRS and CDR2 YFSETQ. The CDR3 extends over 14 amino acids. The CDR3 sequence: CASSPTDRESTQYF. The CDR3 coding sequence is TGCGCCAGCAGCCCGACAGACAGAGAGAGTACCCAGTACTTC. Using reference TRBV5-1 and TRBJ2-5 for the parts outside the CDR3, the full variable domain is KAGVTQTPRYLIKTRGQQVTLSCSPISGHRSVSWYQQTPGQGLQFLFEYFSETQRNKGNFPGRFSGRQFSNSRSEMNVSTLELGDSALYLCASSPTDRESTQYFGPGTRLLVL.

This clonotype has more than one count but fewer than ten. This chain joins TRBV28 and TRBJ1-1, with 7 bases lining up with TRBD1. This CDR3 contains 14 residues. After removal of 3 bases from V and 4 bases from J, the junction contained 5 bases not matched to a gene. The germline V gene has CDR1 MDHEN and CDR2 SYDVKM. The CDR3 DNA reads TGTGCCAGCAGTTTTAATCAGGGGGTCACTGAAGCTTTCTTT. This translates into CASSFNQGVTEAFF.

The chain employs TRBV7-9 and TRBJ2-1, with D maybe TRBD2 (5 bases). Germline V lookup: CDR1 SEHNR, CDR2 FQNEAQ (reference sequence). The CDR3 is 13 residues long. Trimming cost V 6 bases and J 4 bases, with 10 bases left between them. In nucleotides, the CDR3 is TGTGCCAGCAGGGGGAGAGATTACAATGAGCAGTTCTTC. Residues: CASRGRDYNEQFF.